The clone carrying this T cell receptor beta chain was detected ten times or more. Its target is unknown. Template material for TCR beta VDJ and CDR3 profiling consisted of genomic DNA. TCRdb processed the reads anew with MiXCR; each CDR3 protein has one entry. The table lists some 120,000 distinct CDR3 sequences, 48% of them singletons. This entry is derived from a study of CD8+CD57+ T cells in acquired aplastic anemia. Study at large: On average, sorted CD4+ and CD8+ cells gave 3 to 3.5 ug of DNA. Healthy donor CD4+ cell samples had a mean of about 10.8 million reads. Study observations and caveats: Patients shared under 30 CD8+ CDR3 sequences with controls. Controls and patients did not differ significantly in CD8+ Simpson's diversity.

Germline trimming cut 6 bases from V and 7 bases from J; bases unmatched to any gene: 25. Germline V gives CDR1 WNHNN, CDR2 SYGVQD (reference sequence). The CDR3 sequence is 19 residues long. Sequenced sample: sorted CD4+, CD8+, or CD8+CD57+ T cells (not recorded which) from PBMCs. The TCR comes from a human donor in good health, serving as a control. The V call is TRBV10-1, the J call TRBJ2-7; 9 bases agree with TRBD1. The CDR3 here is CASRDRLPGQGPIWEEQYF. The CDR3 nucleotides read TGCGCCAGCAGAGACCGGCTACCGGGACAGGGCCCTATTTGGGAGGAGCAGTACTTC.